This passage covers 24 T cell receptor beta chains from one sample sequenced in a study of CD8 T cells in ankylosing spondylitis. TCRdb recomputed calls from the 5' RACE reads with MiXCR, one row per CDR3 protein. This table holds 230,000 or so distinct CDR3 sequences, more than 20% found once. Material for sequencing was blood, either unsorted or a sorted T cell fraction (not recorded which). These receptors originate from a male donor with ankylosing spondylitis or in good health (not recorded which).

V and J are TRBV10-3 and TRBJ2-1; D perhaps matches TRBD2 (7 bases). V was pared by 2 bases and J by 5 bases, with 16 bases between. Germline CDR1 and CDR2: ENHRY and SYGVKD. The CDR3 is 16 amino acids. This CDR3 is CAISERDGGPNNEQFF. The CDR3 region has the DNA TGTGCCATCAGTGAGAGGGACGGGGGGCCGAACAATGAGCAGTTCTTC.

This clonotype was detected ten times or more. The chain recombines TRBV5-1 with TRBJ2-5; D not resolved. The V gene lost 4 bases and the J gene lost 1 base, with 5 bases spanning the gap. The germline V gene has CDR1 SGHRS and CDR2 YFSETQ. The CDR3 is made up of 12 amino acids. The CDR3 loop reads CASSGLQETQYF. CDR3 DNA: TGCGCCAGCAGCGGCCTCCAAGAGACCCAGTACTTC.

About this clonotype itself: It may be a read error: a sequence one base away is much more abundant. J is TRBJ1-1 and V is TRBV12-3 or TRBV12-4; D unclear. The CDR3 sequence is 14 residues long. The CDR3 here is CASTVSTGSTDAFF. The CDR3 coding sequence is TGTGCCAGCACCGTTTCAACTGGCTCCACTGACGCTTTCTTT.

V is TRBV20-1 and J is TRBJ1-4, with D possibly being TRBD1 (5 bases). CDR3 length equals 14 residues. V dropped 0 bases and J dropped 7 bases, with 12 bases sitting between them. Per germline, CDR1 DFQATT and CDR2 SNEGSKA (reference sequence). DNA of the CDR3: TGCAGTGCTAGAGAGCAGGGAGGTCGTGAAAAACTGTTTTTT. Its protein is CSAREQGGREKLFF.

The V gene is TRBV9, the J gene TRBJ2-5; 8 positions agree with TRBD1. CDR3 length: 15 amino acids. V trimming: 0 bases; J trimming: 4 bases; junction bases outside the gene matches: 5. CDR1 and CDR2 from the germline V gene are SGDLS and YYNGEE. This CDR3 is CASSVGQGAGETQYF. DNA for the CDR3: TGTGCCAGCAGCGTAGGGCAGGGGGCCGGAGAGACCCAGTACTTC.

The chain couples TRBV20-1 to TRBJ2-5, with 13 bases that match TRBD2. The CDR3 totals 14 residues. CDR1 and CDR2 (germline): DFQATT, SNEGSKA (reference sequence). The junction had 6 bases not matched to a gene; V was cut back by 5 bases and J by 6 bases. The CDR3, as DNA: TGCAGTGCTCCACTAGCGGGGGGGCGGAAGACCCAGTACTTC. This translates into CSAPLAGGRKTQYF.

The V call is TRBV2, the J call TRBJ2-3, with TRBD2 as a possible D gene (5 bases). The CDR3 is 14 residues long. CDR1 is SNHLY and CDR2 is FYNNEI in the germline V gene. DNA for the CDR3: TGTGCTGCGCGGGTGGCGGGCCACACAGATACGCAGTATTTT. This codes for CAARVAGHTDTQYF.

This clonotype was seen repeatedly, ten times or more. The gene calls are TRBV20-1 and TRBJ2-3, with 8 bases that match TRBD2. The germline V gene encodes CDR1 DFQATT and CDR2 SNEGSKA (reference sequence). Trimming cost V 2 bases and J 6 bases; bases outside gene matches: 4. The CDR3 length is 13 residues. The CDR3 protein is CSARRGGVDTQYF. CDR3 DNA sequence: TGCAGTGCTAGACGGGGGGGGGTGGATACGCAGTATTTT.

This clonotype was observed at least ten times. The chain has TRBV28 and TRBJ2-5; no clear D gene. The V gene's germline CDR1 is MDHEN and CDR2 SYDVKM. This CDR3 has 13 amino acids. V gave up 2 bases and J gave up 7 bases, with 11 bases separating them. The chain's CDR3 is CASSLTNPRTQYF. The CDR3 region has the DNA TGTGCCAGCAGTTTAACCAACCCCCGGACCCAGTACTTC.

The chain employs TRBV2 and TRBJ2-4; D may be TRBD1 (5 bases). The CDR3 totals 14 residues. Germline-derived CDR1 and CDR2 are SNHLY and FYNNEI. V was trimmed by 4 bases and J by 2 bases, leaving 9 bases between them. This chain's CDR3 is CASSAQGPKNIQYF. The CDR3 coding sequence is TGTGCCAGCAGTGCCCAGGGTCCCAAAAACATTCAGTACTTC.

The genes are TRBV5-6 and TRBJ2-7; the match to TRBD1 covers 8 bases. V lost 0 bases to trimming and J lost 7 bases; unmatched junction nucleotides: 6. The length of the CDR3 is 14 residues. Germline V lookup: CDR1 SGHDT, CDR2 YYEEEE. Here the CDR3 reads CASSLGDRLREQYF. CDR3 nucleotides: TGTGCCAGCAGCTTGGGGGACAGGTTGAGGGAGCAGTACTTC.

This clonotype has just a few counts. The chain is built from TRBV10-3 and TRBJ2-5; D may be TRBD1 (6 bases). Germline CDR1 ENHRY, CDR2 SYGVKD. The CDR3 extends over 13 amino acids. Trimming stripped 2 bases from V and 5 bases from J, with 9 bases between. Here the CDR3 reads CAISEGQGETQYF. The CDR3 nucleotides read TGTGCCATCAGTGAGGGGCAGGGGGAGACCCAGTACTTC.

Ten or more counts support this clonotype. The chain combines TRBV20-1 with TRBJ2-7; 7 bases map to TRBD2. Germline CDR1 DFQATT, CDR2 SNEGSKA (reference sequence). The CDR3 totals 14 residues. J was trimmed by 1 base and V by 3 bases; bases with no gene match: 6. CDR3 residues: CSARWWGGSYEQYF. Here the CDR3 DNA reads TGCAGTGCTAGGTGGTGGGGGGGATCCTACGAGCAGTACTTC.

This clonotype was found a few times. In nucleotides, the CDR3 is TGCAGCGTTGCCGGGGAGGGAATCGGGGAGCTGTTTTTT. Translation gives CSVAGEGIGELFF. V is TRBV29-1 and J is TRBJ2-2, with TRBD2 matching 7 bases. Germline V gives CDR1 SQVTM, CDR2 ANQGSEA. V shed 4 bases, J shed 7 bases, and the junction held 6 bases outside the gene matches. The CDR3 covers 13 residues.

This clonotype was found a few times. The rearrangement joins TRBV29-1 to TRBJ2-3; possibly TRBD1 or TRBD2 for D (6 bases each). This CDR3 is 16 amino acids long. V was shortened by 0 bases and J by 4 bases, with 17 bases between the two germline ends. CDR1 and CDR2 (germline): SQVTM, ANQGSEA. The CDR3 reads CSVEDPPGAAADTQYF. The CDR3 DNA sequence: TGCAGCGTTGAAGATCCGCCGGGGGCAGCGGCAGATACGCAGTATTTT.

The sample holds many counts of this clonotype. The chain carries TRBV28 and TRBJ2-1; 9 bases are a match to TRBD2. V lost 7 bases and J lost 7; bases outside the gene matches: 14. This CDR3 spans 16 amino acids. CDR1 and CDR2 (germline): MDHEN, SYDVKM. As DNA, the CDR3 is TGTGCCAGCACCGCCGGGGGCGGGGGGGCCGTAAATGAGCAGTTCTTC. It encodes CASTAGGGGAVNEQFF.

This clonotype has just a few counts. V and J are TRBV18 and TRBJ1-1, with D perhaps TRBD1 (5 bases). The CDR3 runs 14 residues. Trimming cost V 3 bases and J 7 bases, with 15 bases left between them. Per the germline V gene, CDR1 is KGHSH and CDR2 is LQKENI. CDR3 coding DNA: TGTGCCAGCTCACCCCAGGGTGGGTTTAATGAAGCTTTCTTT. As protein: CASSPQGGFNEAFF. Variable domain in full (rest from reference TRBV18 and TRBJ1-1): NAGVMQNPRHLVRRRGQEARLRCSPMKGHSHVYWYRQLPEEGLKFMVYLQKENIIDESGMPKERFSAEFPKEGPSILRIQQVVRGDSAAYFCASSPQGGFNEAFFGQGTRLTVV.

The chain has TRBV20-1 and TRBJ1-1, with D possibly matching TRBD1 (5 bases). CDR1 and CDR2 from the germline V gene are DFQATT and SNEGSKA (reference sequence). Trimming took off 1 base at V and 6 bases at J, with 12 bases between the two ends. CDR3 length equals 13 residues. The CDR3 nucleotides are TGCAGTGCTAGAGGCCAGGGAGGGGCTGAAGCTTTCTTT. Its protein product is CSARGQGGAEAFF.

The V and J genes are TRBV12-3 or TRBV12-4 and TRBJ2-1; D may be TRBD1 (5 bases). The V end lost 4 bases, the J end lost 5 bases, and 12 bases lay between the germline ends. The CDR3 extends over 14 amino acids. CDR3 nucleotide sequence: TGTGCCAGCAGTTCTTTGGGGCCCGACAATGAGCAGTTCTTC. Translated, it gives CASSSLGPDNEQFF.

This clonotype was counted only a few times. The chain joins TRBV20-1 to TRBJ2-7; 13 bases align to TRBD2. V lost 5 bases, J lost 4 bases, and 8 bases stayed unmatched. Germline assignment: CDR1 DFQATT and CDR2 SNEGSKA (reference sequence). This CDR3 comprises 15 residues. The CDR3 reads CSASQRLAGGYEQYF. The CDR3 coding sequence is TGCAGTGCTTCCCAAAGACTAGCGGGGGGATACGAGCAGTACTTC.

This clonotype was observed a few times. This chain joins TRBV6-1 and TRBJ2-1; TRBD1 matches at 7 bases. Germline assignment: CDR1 MNHNS and CDR2 SASEGT. V trimming: 3 bases; J trimming: 7 bases; junction bases outside the gene matches: 9. The length of the CDR3 is 15 residues. In nucleotides, the CDR3 is TGTGCCAGCAGTGACAGGGGGTTAAGGTTGAATGAGCAGTTCTTC. This translates into CASSDRGLRLNEQFF.

To note about this clonotype: This may arise from a read error, as a much more abundant clone is one base away. V gene TRBV5-6 combines with J gene TRBJ2-5; D is perhaps TRBD1 (6 bases). Per germline, CDR1 SGHDT and CDR2 YYEEEE. CDR3 length: 16 amino acids. The CDR3 bases are TGTGCCAGCAGCTTACTCTGGGGGCTAGGGCAAGAGTCCCAGTACTTC. It yields the protein CASSLLWGLGQESQYF.

This clonotype came up many times. The chain recombines TRBV20-1 with TRBJ2-1, with 14 bases aligning to TRBD2. With V trimmed by 4 bases and J by 3 bases, 8 bases remained unmatched. This CDR3 spans 17 amino acids. Germline CDR1 and CDR2: DFQATT and SNEGSKA (reference sequence). CDR3 region: CSATLYGTSGGYNEQFF. The CDR3 DNA is TGCAGTGCTACCCTCTATGGGACTAGCGGGGGCTACAATGAGCAGTTCTTC.

This clonotype appeared many times. The chain carries TRBV20-1 and TRBJ1-2; D remains unclear. This CDR3 is 14 amino acids long. CDR1 and CDR2 from the germline V gene are DFQATT and SNEGSKA (reference sequence). The germline V and J ends were trimmed by 5 bases and 4 bases, with 17 bases remaining between them. The CDR3 loop reads CSAQLHKSSYGYTF. In DNA form, the CDR3 reads TGCAGTGCTCAACTACATAAGAGTAGCTATGGCTACACCTTC.